Each of the 14 T cell receptor beta chains below was sequenced from the same sample in a study of vaccination and CD4 T cells after COVID-19. These receptors' targets are unknown. Treatment indicated: approximately nine-day PBMC culture with coronavirus spike peptide pools or control peptides (ViraFEST assay). The Oncomine TCR Beta short-read assay was applied to DNA of cultured CD4+ T cells. TCRdb passed the PCR reads through MiXCR, listing each CDR3 protein once. The data contain over 10,000 distinct CDR3 sequences, around 35% of them singletons. Specimen: cultured CD4+ T cells from blood. These receptors originate from a human donor with COVID-19.

This clonotype was seen only a few times. The chain combines TRBV7-2 with TRBJ1-2; perhaps TRBD1 as D (6 bases). Trimming pared 7 bases from V and 2 bases from J, leaving 17 bases between. The CDR3 runs to 15 residues. In germline, CDR1 is SGHTA, CDR2 FQGNSA. CDR3 amino acids: CASTKGGAQNYGYTF. The CDR3 DNA reads TGTGCCAGCACCAAAGGGGGGGCACAAAACTATGGCTACACCTTC. The full variable domain, with the rest looked up from reference TRBV7-2 and TRBJ1-2, is GAGVSQSPSNKVTEKGKDVELRCDPISGHTALYWYRQSLGQGLEFLIYFQGNSAPDKSGLPSDRFSAERTGGSVSTLTIQRTQQEDSAVYLCASTKGGAQNYGYTFGSGTRLTVV.

V and J are TRBV6-4 and TRBJ2-3; 10 positions match TRBD2. Germline lookup yields CDR1 MRHNA and CDR2 SNTAGT. The CDR3 sequence is 17 residues long. The V and J ends lost 0 bases and 1 base, in that order; junction bases with no gene match: 4. CDR3 sequence: CASSDSPGLAGTDTQYF. In DNA form, the CDR3 reads TGTGCCAGCAGTGACTCCCCCGGACTAGCGGGCACAGATACGCAGTATTTT.

This clonotype was counted a few times. The chain employs TRBV7-9 and TRBJ1-1; tentative D call: TRBD1 (6 bases). The germline gives CDR1 SEHNR, CDR2 FQNEAQ (reference sequence). Trimming cost V 7 bases and J 11 bases, with 23 bases left between them. The CDR3 extends over 14 amino acids. The CDR3, as DNA: TGTGCCAGCATCCTTCGTTTGTGGGGGGCGGAGGCTTTCTTT. Protein product: CASILRLWGAEAFF.

This clonotype appeared a few times. This chain joins TRBV7-6 and TRBJ2-4; D may be TRBD2 (6 bases). The CDR3 spans 14 residues. Between the trimmed V and J ends, which lost 5 bases and 10 bases, there was a span of 18 bases. Germline V gene data show CDR1 as SGHVS and CDR2 as FNYEAQ. For the CDR3, the DNA is TGTGCCAGCAGCAACCGAGGGCCCGGGAGTATTCAGTACTTC. The encoded protein is CASSNRGPGSIQYF.

There are a few counts of this clonotype. This chain links TRBV20-1 with TRBJ2-1; possible D gene TRBD2, 6 bases. Trimming shortened V by 6 bases and J by 6 bases, and 18 bases separated the two germline ends. Germline V gene data show CDR1 as DFQATT and CDR2 as SNEGSKA (reference sequence). The CDR3 totals 14 residues. The CDR3 DNA is TGCAGTGCCCAGGTACGGGGGTCCGCCAATGAGCAGTTCTTC. Its protein is CSAQVRGSANEQFF.

J is TRBJ1-1 and V is TRBV5-1; D might be TRBD1 (5 bases). The V end was cut by 2 bases, the J end by 3 bases, with 11 bases between. The CDR3 is 14 residues long. Germline V gives CDR1 SGHRS, CDR2 YFSETQ. The CDR3 DNA sequence: TGCGCCAGCAGCTTAACCGGGACCCACACTGAAGCTTTCTTT. It encodes CASSLTGTHTEAFF.

The chain links TRBV12-3 or TRBV12-4 to TRBJ2-7; D is uncertain. This CDR3 is built from 13 residues. Trimming stripped 4 bases from V and 13 bases from J, with 20 bases between. This chain's CDR3 is CASSSNPPPNLYF. The CDR3 DNA reads TGTGCCAGCAGTTCTAATCCCCCCCCTAATCTTTACTTC.

The V and J genes are TRBV19 and TRBJ1-5, with 8 nucleotides matching TRBD1. The ends lost 5 bases at V and 1 base at J; junction bases unmatched: 10. The CDR3 has 17 amino acids. Germline CDR1 reads LNHDA; CDR2 reads SQIVND (reference sequence). The CDR3 DNA follows: TGTGCCAGTAGTCCTAATCAGGGGGCGGGGAGCAATCAGCCCCAGCATTTT. It codes for CASSPNQGAGSNQPQHF.

CDR3 nucleotide sequence: TGTGCCAGCAGTGTAAATCCTCAGGGGGCGTCAGATACGCAGTATTTT. It yields the protein CASSVNPQGASDTQYF. V and J are TRBV6-1 and TRBJ2-3, with 8 positions matching TRBD1. The germline CDR1 and CDR2 sequences are MNHNS and SASEGT. The CDR3 contains 16 residues. The trim removed 4 bases at V and 4 bases at J, leaving 10 bases unmatched.

The chain couples TRBV10-2 to TRBJ1-5; TRBD1 might be the D (5 bases). Germline assignment: CDR1 WSHSY and CDR2 SAAADI. The CDR3 sequence is 14 residues long. Trimming left V 4 bases short and J 5 bases short, with 12 bases between. This CDR3 reads CASSAGGSDQPQHF. CDR3 coding DNA: TGCGCCAGCAGTGCGGGGGGGAGCGATCAGCCCCAGCATTTT.

The sample holds a few counts of this clonotype. The chain recombines TRBV28 with TRBJ2-2; 7 positions match TRBD1. Germline V gene lookup returns CDR1 MDHEN and CDR2 SYDVKM. V trimming: 10 bases; J trimming: 6 bases; junction bases outside the gene matches: 14. The CDR3 length is 15 residues. The DNA for the CDR3 is TGTGCCACCCAGGGGCCGACAGGGTTCGCCGGGGAGCTGTTTTTT. Protein sequence: CATQGPTGFAGELFF.

The chain joins TRBV11-3 to TRBJ2-1; D could derive from TRBD1 or TRBD2 (5 bases each). Germline lookup yields CDR1 SGHNT and CDR2 YENEEA. The ends were cut back, 1 base at V and 10 bases at J, with 8 bases in the middle. The CDR3 spans 12 residues. In DNA form, the CDR3 reads TGTGCCAGCAGCTTAGGGGGACCGGAGCAGTTCTTC. This sequence encodes CASSLGGPEQFF.

The chain links TRBV12-3 or TRBV12-4 to TRBJ2-1, with 8 bases fitting TRBD1. V was pared by 5 bases and J by 6 bases, with 9 bases of the junction left unmatched. The CDR3 covers 15 residues. CDR3 protein: CASSPGTGWANEQFF. CDR3 DNA sequence: TGTGCCAGCAGTCCCGGGACAGGCTGGGCCAATGAGCAGTTCTTC.

J is TRBJ1-2 and V is TRBV12-3 or TRBV12-4; 7 bases match TRBD1. J lost 4 bases, V lost 3 bases, and 5 bases had no gene match. This CDR3 is 14 amino acids long. The CDR3 region is CASSFVGGVYGYTF. The DNA for the CDR3 is TGTGCCAGCAGTTTCGTAGGGGGCGTCTATGGCTACACCTTC.